This TCR beta chain is drawn from a study of T cell responses to AZD1222 COVID-19 vaccine. Study-wide background: Some second doses came at about 4 weeks and others at about 12 weeks; these were pooled.

A note on this clone: As yet, its antigen is unknown.

V was shortened by 5 bases and J by 3 bases, with 10 bases between the two germline ends. CDR3 length equals 13 residues. Germline CDR1 reads SGHTA; CDR2 reads FQGNSA. Study observations and caveats: Rises in breadth and depth of Spike-specific TCRs came after two AZD1222 doses.

Only in-frame clones appear in the TCRdb table, and some are missing; sequencing was by immunoSEQ multiplex PCR. The data contain about 160,000 clones, about 90% of them singletons. The receptor was isolated from an adult in good health. The chain joins TRBV7-2 to TRBJ1-2; tentatively, D is TRBD1 (5 bases). Here the sequenced sample was peripheral blood, taken on day 0 of AZD1222 vaccination. CDR3 region: CASSKARDYGYTF. In DNA form, the CDR3 reads TGTGCCAGCAGCAAGGCCAGGGACTATGGCTACACCTTC.